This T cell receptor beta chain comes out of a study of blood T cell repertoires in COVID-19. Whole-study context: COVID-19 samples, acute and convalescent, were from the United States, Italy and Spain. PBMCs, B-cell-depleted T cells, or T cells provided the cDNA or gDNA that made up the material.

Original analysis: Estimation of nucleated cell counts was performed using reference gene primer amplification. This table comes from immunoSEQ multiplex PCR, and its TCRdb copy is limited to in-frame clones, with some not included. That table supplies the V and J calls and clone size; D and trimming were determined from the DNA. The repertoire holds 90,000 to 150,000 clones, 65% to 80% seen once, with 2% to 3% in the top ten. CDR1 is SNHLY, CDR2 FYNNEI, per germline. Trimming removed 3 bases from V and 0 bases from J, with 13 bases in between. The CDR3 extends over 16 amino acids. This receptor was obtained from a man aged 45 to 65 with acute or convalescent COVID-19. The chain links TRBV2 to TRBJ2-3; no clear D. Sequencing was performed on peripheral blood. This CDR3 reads CASSEERPGSTDTQYF. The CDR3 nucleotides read TGTGCCAGCAGTGAGGAGAGACCTGGGAGCACAGATACGCAGTATTTT.